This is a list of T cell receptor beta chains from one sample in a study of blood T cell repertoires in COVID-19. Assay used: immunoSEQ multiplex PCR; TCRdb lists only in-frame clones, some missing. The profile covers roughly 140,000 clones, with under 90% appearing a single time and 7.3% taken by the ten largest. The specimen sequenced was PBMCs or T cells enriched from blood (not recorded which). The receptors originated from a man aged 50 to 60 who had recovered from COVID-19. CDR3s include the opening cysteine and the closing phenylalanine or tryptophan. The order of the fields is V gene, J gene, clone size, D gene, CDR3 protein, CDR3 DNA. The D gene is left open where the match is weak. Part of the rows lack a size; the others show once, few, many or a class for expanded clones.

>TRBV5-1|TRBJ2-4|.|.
CASSLAGEAKNIQYF
TGCGCCAGCAGCTTGGCCGGAGAAGCCAAAAACATTCAGTACTTC
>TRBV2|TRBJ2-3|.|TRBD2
CASSPGLGRNTDTQYF
TGTGCCAGCAGTCCCGGACTAGGACGAAACACAGATACGCAGTATTTT
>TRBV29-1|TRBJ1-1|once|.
CSARQDPNTEAFF
TGCAGCGCCAGACAGGATCCGAACACTGAAGCTTTCTTT
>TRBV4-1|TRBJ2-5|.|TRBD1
CASSRIQGVGETQYF
TGCGCCAGCAGCCGGATACAGGGGGTGGGGGAGACCCAGTACTTC
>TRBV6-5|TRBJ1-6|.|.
CASSRTGLVNSPLHF
TGTGCCAGCAGTCGAACAGGGTTGGTAAATTCACCCCTCCACTTT
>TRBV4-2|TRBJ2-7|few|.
CASSRDQGQPHYEQYF
TGTGCCAGCAGCCGCGACCAGGGGCAACCTCACTACGAGCAGTACTTC
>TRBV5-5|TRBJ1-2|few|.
CASSWMSGTQTNYGYTF
TGTGCCAGCAGCTGGATGTCCGGGACACAAACTAACTATGGCTACACCTTC
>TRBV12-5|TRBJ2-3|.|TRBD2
CASGLPHLGLAGTTDTQYF
TGTGCTAGTGGTTTGCCCCACCTCGGACTAGCGGGGACCACAGATACGCAGTATTTT
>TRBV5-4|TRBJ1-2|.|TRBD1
CASSLGQGGVSNYGYTF
TGTGCCAGCAGCCTAGGACAGGGGGGTGTATCTAACTATGGCTACACCTTC
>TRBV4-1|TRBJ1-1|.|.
CASSKGLNTEAFF
TGCGCCAGCAGCAAGGGGCTGAACACTGAAGCTTTCTTT
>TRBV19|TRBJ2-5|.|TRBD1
CASSLTDRGGKTQYF
TGTGCCAGTAGTCTCACCGACAGGGGCGGGAAGACCCAGTACTTC
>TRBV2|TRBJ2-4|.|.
CATSRGGNKNIQYF
TGTGCCACCTCGAGGGGGGGAAACAAAAACATTCAGTACTTC
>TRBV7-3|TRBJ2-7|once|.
CASSLMTSYEQYF
TGTGCCAGCAGCTTGATGACTTCCTACGAGCAGTACTTC
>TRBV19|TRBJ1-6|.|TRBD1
CASSIAGQGGNSPLHF
TGTGCCAGTAGTATAGCCGGGCAGGGGGGAAATTCACCCCTCCACTTT
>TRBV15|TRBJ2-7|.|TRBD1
CATAVDRGYQYF
TGTGCCACCGCCGTGGACAGGGGGTATCAGTACTTC
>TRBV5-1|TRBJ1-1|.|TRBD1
CASSLGNLLQGAGTEAFF
TGCGCCAGCAGCTTGGGTAACTTGCTACAGGGGGCTGGCACTGAAGCTTTCTTT
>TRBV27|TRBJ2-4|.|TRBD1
CASSSQMTGGGNIQYF
TGTGCCAGCAGTTCCCAAATGACAGGGGGCGGCAACATTCAGTACTTC
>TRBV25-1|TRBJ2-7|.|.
CASSVIQARGSYEQYF
TGTGCCAGCAGCGTGATACAGGCACGGGGGTCGTACGAGCAGTACTTC
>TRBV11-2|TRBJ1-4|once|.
CASSPRQTTNEKLFF
TGTGCCAGCAGCCCGAGACAGACAACTAATGAAAAACTGTTTTTT
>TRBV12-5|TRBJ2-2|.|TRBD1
CASGFLVFRDRGPTSNTGELFF
TGTGCTAGTGGTTTTCTGGTTTTCCGGGACAGGGGGCCAACTTCGAACACCGGGGAGCTGTTTTTT
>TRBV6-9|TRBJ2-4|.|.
CASSYEADLAKNIQYF
TGTGCCAGCAGTTATGAAGCGGACCTAGCCAAAAACATTCAGTACTTC
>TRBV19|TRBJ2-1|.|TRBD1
CASSLDRGRVGSYNEQFF
TGTGCCAGTAGTCTCGACAGGGGGCGGGTCGGCTCCTACAATGAGCAGTTCTTC
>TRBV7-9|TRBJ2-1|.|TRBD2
CASTGLTSGELNEQFF
TGTGCCAGCACCGGTTTAACTAGCGGGGAATTGAATGAGCAGTTCTTC
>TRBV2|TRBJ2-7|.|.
CASVLDWEQYF
TGTGCCAGCGTACTAGATTGGGAACAGTACTTC
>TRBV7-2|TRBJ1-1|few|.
CASTVAWGGSTEAFF
TGTGCCAGCACGGTCGCGTGGGGTGGGAGTACTGAAGCTTTCTTT
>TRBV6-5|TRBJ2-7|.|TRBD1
CASRGDRSSPYEQYF
TGTGCCAGCAGGGGGGACAGGTCGTCCCCCTACGAGCAGTACTTC
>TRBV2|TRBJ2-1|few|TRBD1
CASSWDRVLAVTYNEQFF
TGTGCCAGCAGCTGGGACAGGGTCTTGGCGGTAACCTACAATGAGCAGTTCTTC
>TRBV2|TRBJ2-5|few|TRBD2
CASSPMSGGPEETQYF
TGTGCCAGCAGTCCAATGAGCGGGGGCCCCGAAGAGACCCAGTACTTC
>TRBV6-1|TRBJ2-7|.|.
CASSEAGQALYEQYF
TGTGCCAGCAGTGAAGCGGGCCAGGCCCTCTACGAGCAGTACTTC
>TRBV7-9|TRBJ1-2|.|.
CASSNPLDSLGYTF
TGTGCCAGCAGCAACCCGCTGGACAGTCTTGGCTACACCTTC
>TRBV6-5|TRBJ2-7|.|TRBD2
CASSYSLASGGFEQYF
TGTGCCAGCAGTTACTCCTTGGCTAGCGGGGGGTTCGAGCAGTACTTC
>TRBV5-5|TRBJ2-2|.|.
CASSTVPAGELFF
TGTGCCAGCAGCACCGTCCCAGCCGGGGAGCTGTTTTTT
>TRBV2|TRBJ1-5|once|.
CASRADSHSNQPQHF
TGTGCCAGCAGGGCGGACAGCCATAGCAATCAGCCCCAGCATTTT
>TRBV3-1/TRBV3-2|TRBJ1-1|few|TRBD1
CASSHLTGGYTEAFF
TGTGCCAGCAGCCACCTTACAGGGGGGTACACTGAAGCTTTCTTT
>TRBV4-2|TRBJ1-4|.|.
CASSRTAVEKLFF
TGTGCCAGCAGCCGTACCGCAGTTGAAAAACTGTTTTTT
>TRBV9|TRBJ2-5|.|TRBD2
CASSVGTSGGQETQYF
TGTGCCAGCAGCGTAGGGACTAGCGGGGGGCAAGAGACCCAGTACTTC
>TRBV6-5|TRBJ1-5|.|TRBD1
CASGRGNQPQHF
TGTGCCAGTGGCAGGGGGAATCAGCCCCAGCATTTT
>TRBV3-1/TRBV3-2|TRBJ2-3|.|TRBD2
CASSQVRLAGVYTDTQYF
TGTGCCAGCAGCCAAGTTCGACTAGCGGGGGTCTACACAGATACGCAGTATTTT
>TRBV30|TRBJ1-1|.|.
CAWSVQVNTEAFF
TGTGCCTGGAGTGTGCAGGTGAACACTGAAGCTTTCTTT
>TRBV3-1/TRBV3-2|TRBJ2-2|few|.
CASSPNSYGELFF
TGTGCCAGCAGCCCAAACAGTTACGGGGAGCTGTTTTTT
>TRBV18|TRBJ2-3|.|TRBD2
CASSPRLAGEDTQYF
TGTGCCAGCTCACCTCGACTAGCGGGGGAAGATACGCAGTATTTT
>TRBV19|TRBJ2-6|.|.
CASSMRGRMAGANVLTF
TGTGCCAGTAGTATGCGGGGGCGAATGGCTGGGGCCAACGTCCTGACTTTC
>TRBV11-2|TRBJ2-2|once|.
CASSLGRVDTGELFF
TGTGCCAGCAGCTTAGGCAGGGTGGACACCGGGGAGCTGTTTTTT